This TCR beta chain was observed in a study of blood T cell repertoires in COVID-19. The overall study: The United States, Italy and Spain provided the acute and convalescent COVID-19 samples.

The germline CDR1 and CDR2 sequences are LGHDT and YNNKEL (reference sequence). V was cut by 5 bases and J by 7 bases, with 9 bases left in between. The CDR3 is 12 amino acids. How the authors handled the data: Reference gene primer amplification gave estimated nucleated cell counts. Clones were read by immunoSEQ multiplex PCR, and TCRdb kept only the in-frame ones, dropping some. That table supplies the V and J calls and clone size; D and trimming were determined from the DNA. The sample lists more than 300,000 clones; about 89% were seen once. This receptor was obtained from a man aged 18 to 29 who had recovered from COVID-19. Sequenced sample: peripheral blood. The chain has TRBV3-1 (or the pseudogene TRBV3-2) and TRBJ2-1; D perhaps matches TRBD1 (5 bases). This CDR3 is CASSSPGNEQFF. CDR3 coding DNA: TGTGCCAGCAGCTCCCCAGGGAATGAGCAGTTCTTC.